Included here is one TCR beta chain sequence, with context. One end of the junction varies from germline; a read error may be responsible. The data originate from a study of blood T cell repertoires in COVID-19. Study as a whole: Both acute and convalescent COVID-19 samples were obtained from the United States, Italy and Spain. Sources were T cells, B-cell-depleted T cells, or PBMCs; the material itself was cDNA or gDNA.

Per the study methods: How many nucleated cells were present was estimated from reference gene primer amplification. Profiled with immunoSEQ multiplex PCR; TCRdb holds only in-frame clones, not every one. From that table come the V and J calls and clone size; the DNA was used to work out D and trimming. Among 200,000 to 250,000 clones, approximately 85% were seen once, and the ten largest hold 8% to 10%. The germline V gene has CDR1 SGHRS and CDR2 YFSETQ. There are 17 residues in the CDR3. Seattle's cohort entered during active infection and was followed longitudinally. The gene calls are TRBV5-1 and TRBJ2-3; 11 bases match TRBD1. This sequence originates from a woman of 80 years or more with COVID-19, enrolled during active disease. Material for sequencing was peripheral blood. The CDR3 loop is CASSLVPGTGGQDTQYF. In nucleotides, the CDR3 is TGCGCCAGCAGCTTGGTACCCGGGACAGGGGGTCAAGATACACAGTATTTT.